This TCR beta chain emerged from a study of blood T cell repertoires in COVID-19. Original methodology: Amplified reference gene primers provided the basis for estimating nucleated cell counts. Libraries were prepared by immunoSEQ multiplex PCR; TCRdb keeps only in-frame clonotypes and omits some of them. V and J calls plus clone size are reproduced from that table; the DNA served to infer D and trimming. The data show 300,000 to 400,000 clones, more than 75% seen once. Symptom resolution, clearance, or two negative PCRs marked donors in Cohort 3 as recovered. The germline V gene has CDR1 KGHSH and CDR2 LQKENI. Trimming removed 3 bases at V and 6 bases at J, with 2 bases between. The CDR3 is 10 residues long.

The chain employs TRBV18 and TRBJ2-5; D not certain. This receptor was identified in a woman aged 30 to 39 who had recovered from COVID-19. The source material was PBMCs or T cells enriched from blood (not recorded which). The CDR3, as DNA: TGTGCCAGCTCACCCAAGACCCAGTACTTC. This encodes CASSPKTQYF. Supplemented by reference TRBV18 and TRBJ2-5, the full variable domain reads NAGVMQNPRHLVRRRGQEARLRCSPMKGHSHVYWYRQLPEEGLKFMVYLQKENIIDESGMPKERFSAEFPKEGPSILRIQQVVRGDSAAYFCASSPKTQYFGPGTRLLVL.